The 29 T cell receptor beta chains in this list originate from one sample, sequenced in a study of CD8 T cells in ankylosing spondylitis. Study results and caveats: Ankylosing spondylitis blood seemed to carry a telltale TCR beta motif made of about 8 highly homologous variants.

MiXCR, run by TCRdb on the 5' RACE reads, gives a single entry per CDR3 protein. Of a few hundred thousand distinct CDR3 sequences listed, roughly 17% are singletons. No antigens are known for them. The sequenced material came from blood, either unsorted or a sorted T cell fraction (not recorded which). These receptors originate from a male donor with ankylosing spondylitis.

This clonotype was found a few times. This sequence joins TRBV12-3 or TRBV12-4 and TRBJ2-6; the D call may be TRBD1 or TRBD2 (7 bases each). With 7 bases removed from V and 2 bases from J, the gap between germline ends came to 12 bases. CDR3 length equals 15 residues. CDR3 sequence (DNA): TGTGCCAGCACCAGGGGGGGGACTGGGGCCAACGTCCTGACTTTC. This translates into CASTRGGTGANVLTF.

CDR3 sequence (DNA): TGTGCCAGCAGCTTATTCCAGGGAGGAACAGATACGCAGTATTTT. Translation gives CASSLFQGGTDTQYF. The chain recombines TRBV7-6 with TRBJ2-3, with TRBD2 as a possible D gene (6 bases). V was trimmed by 2 bases and J by 3 bases, leaving 12 bases between them. Looked up from germline, CDR1 is SGHVS and CDR2 is FNYEAQ. The CDR3 contains 15 residues.

This clonotype has just a few counts. The V gene is TRBV15, the J gene TRBJ2-7, with 8 positions matching TRBD1. Per germline, CDR1 LNHNV and CDR2 YYDKDF (reference sequence). V trimming: 5 bases; J trimming: 3 bases; junction bases outside the gene matches: 9. The CDR3 consists of 15 residues. CDR3 sequence reads: CATSPPGQGVYEQYF. The CDR3 region has the DNA TGTGCCACCAGCCCTCCAGGACAGGGTGTCTACGAGCAGTACTTC.

This clonotype was found a few times. The CDR3: CASSLVPPGQANTGELFF. The CDR3 bases are TGCGCCAGCAGCTTGGTTCCCCCGGGACAGGCGAACACCGGGGAGCTGTTTTTT. V is TRBV5-1 and J is TRBJ2-2; 8 nucleotides align to TRBD1. The J segment lost 0 bases and the V segment lost 0 bases, leaving 7 bases of the junction unmatched. Looked up from germline, CDR1 is SGHRS and CDR2 is YFSETQ. The CDR3 extends over 18 amino acids.

The chain has TRBV7-8 and TRBJ2-7, with TRBD1 matching over 8 bases. The CDR3 loop spans 14 amino acids. Germline V gene data show CDR1 as SGHVS and CDR2 as FQNEAQ. Losses at the gene ends were 5 bases for V and 1 base for J; bases not matched to a gene: 4. CDR3 loop: CASSAGQVSYEQYF. DNA of the CDR3: TGTGCCAGCAGCGCGGGACAGGTATCCTACGAGCAGTACTTC.

The rearrangement links TRBV18 to TRBJ1-5; unclear D gene. This CDR3 has 14 amino acids. Trimming cost V 2 bases and J 4 bases, with 9 bases left between them. Germline values: CDR1 KGHSH, CDR2 LQKENI. The CDR3 region has the DNA TGTGCCAGCTCACCATTGAAGGAAAATCAGCCCCAGCATTTT. It yields the protein CASSPLKENQPQHF.

This clonotype was counted between two and nine times. The rearrangement uses TRBV6-2 or TRBV6-3 and TRBJ1-1; TRBD1 might be the D (5 bases). This CDR3 has 14 residues. Per germline, CDR1 MNHEY and CDR2 SVGEGT. V lost 2 bases and J lost 7, with 14 bases in between. The CDR3 bases are TGTGCCAGCAGTTACGGGGCCAGGATTTTTGAAGCTTTCTTT. Its protein product is CASSYGARIFEAFF.

This rearrangement joins TRBV28 to TRBJ1-5; maybe TRBD1 (5 bases). The CDR3 length is 18 residues. Germline lookup yields CDR1 MDHEN and CDR2 SYDVKM. The V gene lost 7 bases and the J gene lost 0 bases, with 22 bases spanning the gap. The CDR3 is CASTTRMTMGVSNQPQHF. The CDR3 coding sequence is TGTGCCAGCACTACAAGGATGACAATGGGGGTTAGCAATCAGCCCCAGCATTTT.

This clonotype was detected ten times or more. V gene TRBV11-2 combines with J gene TRBJ2-4, with no clear D. The length of the CDR3 is 13 residues. CDR1 is SGHAT, CDR2 FQNNGV, per germline. V was clipped by 6 bases and J by 6 bases, with 12 bases between them. The chain's CDR3 is CASSTAPSNIQYF. The CDR3 DNA sequence: TGTGCCAGCAGTACGGCCCCTTCAAACATTCAGTACTTC.

The rearrangement links TRBV2 to TRBJ1-5; D remains ambiguous. The germline V and J ends were trimmed by 6 bases and 0 bases, with 9 bases remaining between them. Germline V gene sequence: CDR1 SNHLY, CDR2 FYNNEI. The CDR3 runs 14 residues. The CDR3 sequence: CASRGFNSNQPQHF. Here the CDR3 DNA reads TGTGCCAGCAGGGGCTTTAATAGCAATCAGCCCCAGCATTTT.

This clonotype was seen a handful of times. The CDR3 DNA reads TGTGCCAGCAGTTATTTTGAGGGTGCTAATGGCTACACCTTC. It yields the protein CASSYFEGANGYTF. The chain carries TRBV6-5 and TRBJ1-2; D is uncertain. The CDR3 is 14 residues long. Germline CDR1 is MNHEY and CDR2 is SVGAGI. V gave up 3 bases and J gave up 6 bases, with 14 bases separating them.

This clonotype came up a few times. The V gene is TRBV28, the J gene TRBJ1-2; tentatively, D is TRBD1 (5 bases). Trimming took 3 bases from V and 4 from J, leaving 15 bases between them. CDR1 is MDHEN, CDR2 SYDVKM, per germline. The CDR3 runs to 15 residues. In DNA form, the CDR3 reads TGTGCCAGCAGTTTGATGGGGACTGCCATCTATGGCTACACCTTC. It specifies CASSLMGTAIYGYTF.

The J gene is TRBJ2-1, the V gene TRBV5-5, with 7 positions matching TRBD1. CDR3 length: 15 amino acids. The germline CDR1 and CDR2 sequences are SGHKS and YYEKEE (reference sequence). The junction had 9 bases not matched to a gene; V was cut back by 2 bases and J by 7 bases. DNA of the CDR3: TGTGCCAGCAGCTTATACGACAGGGATGTAAATGAGCAGTTCTTC. This translates into CASSLYDRDVNEQFF.

The rearrangement uses TRBV7-9 and TRBJ2-6; D unclear. The CDR3 sequence is 15 residues long. Germline CDR1 SEHNR, CDR2 FQNEAQ (reference sequence). The germline V and J ends were trimmed by 1 base and 4 bases, with 8 bases remaining between them. The CDR3 coding sequence is TGTGCCAGCAGCTTAGGGGGTGGAGGGGCCAACGTCCTGACTTTC. Protein sequence: CASSLGGGGANVLTF.

This clonotype was counted only a few times. The CDR3 sequence: CASALAGGPLNEQFF. In DNA, the CDR3 is TGTGCCAGCGCCCTAGCGGGGGGGCCTCTAAATGAGCAGTTCTTC. The V call is TRBV4-2, the J call TRBJ2-1; 12 bases map to TRBD2. V shed 8 bases, J shed 7 bases, and the junction held 9 bases outside the gene matches. CDR1 and CDR2 from the germline V gene are LGHNA and YNFKEQ. The CDR3 spans 15 residues.

In its sample, this clonotype was seen a few times. The rearrangement links TRBV12-3 or TRBV12-4 to TRBJ1-5; 9 bases match TRBD1. This CDR3 region has 14 residues. Germline trimming cut 5 bases from V and 5 bases from J; bases unmatched to any gene: 4. The CDR3 bases are TGTGCCAGCAGTGCGCGACAGGGGGATCAGCCCCAGCATTTT. Encoded protein: CASSARQGDQPQHF.

This rearrangement joins TRBV7-9 to TRBJ2-7; D gene uncertain. V was clipped by 4 bases and J by 0 bases, with 13 bases between them. CDR1 and CDR2 from the germline V gene are SEHNR and FQNEAQ (reference sequence). There are 15 residues in the CDR3. CDR3 loop: CASSYTERGSYEQYF. In DNA form, the CDR3 reads TGTGCCAGCAGCTACACAGAGAGAGGCTCCTACGAGCAGTACTTC.

In this sample, this clonotype turned up many times. At one boundary the junction diverges from the germline segment, which might be a read error. The V call is TRBV12-3 or TRBV12-4, the J call TRBJ2-5, with TRBD1 matching 7 bases. This CDR3 comprises 13 residues. The CDR3 region has the DNA TGCGCCAGCAGCCCTACAGGGGAAGAGACCCAGTACTTC. Protein: CASSPTGEETQYF.

This clonotype was recorded many times. The rearrangement links TRBV4-1 to TRBJ2-5; no firm D call. The ends were cut back, 1 base at V and 4 bases at J, with 7 bases in the middle. In germline, CDR1 is MGHRA, CDR2 YSYEKL. The CDR3 extends over 13 amino acids. The CDR3 here is CASSQGLLETQYF. The CDR3 DNA reads TGCGCCAGCAGCCAAGGACTGTTAGAGACCCAGTACTTC.

In this sample, this clonotype turned up a few times. The V call is TRBV4-1, the J call TRBJ2-7; D gene ambiguous. This CDR3 spans 12 amino acids. The V and J ends lost 3 bases and 5 bases respectively, with 8 bases between them. The germline V gene encodes CDR1 MGHRA and CDR2 YSYEKL. The DNA for the CDR3 is TGCGCCAGCAGCCACCCTCAGGACGAGCAGTACTTC. Amino acid sequence: CASSHPQDEQYF.

This clonotype was picked up a small number of times. The rearrangement uses TRBV9 and TRBJ2-5, with no clear D. CDR3 length: 15 amino acids. Trimming pared 4 bases from V and 1 base from J, leaving 14 bases between. From germline, CDR1 is SGDLS and CDR2 YYNGEE. CDR3 region: CASSRRSGPQETQYF. The CDR3 nucleotides are TGTGCCAGCAGCCGTAGATCAGGACCCCAAGAGACCCAGTACTTC.

The chain joins TRBV7-2 to TRBJ1-6, with D possibly being TRBD1 (5 bases). Trimming removed 7 bases from V and 7 bases from J, with 11 bases in between. Germline CDR1 is SGHTA and CDR2 is FQGNSA. CDR3 size: 13 residues. CDR3: CASTRGTNSPLHF. DNA of the CDR3: TGTGCCAGCACCCGGGGGACGAATTCACCCCTCCACTTT.

This clonotype occurred many times. The CDR3 DNA reads TGCAGTGCTAGAGATTGGGAGACAGGGGGGGACCAAGAGACCCAGTACTTC. Its protein is CSARDWETGGDQETQYF. The rearrangement joins TRBV20-1 to TRBJ2-5; 9 positions match TRBD1. V was clipped by 0 bases and J by 0 bases; unmatched bases: 8. CDR3 length: 17 amino acids. Germline V gene data show CDR1 as DFQATT and CDR2 as SNEGSKA (reference sequence).

V and J are TRBV20-1 and TRBJ2-3; D unclear. From germline, CDR1 is DFQATT and CDR2 SNEGSKA (reference sequence). V dropped 3 bases and J dropped 5 bases, with 12 bases sitting between them. The CDR3 consists of 13 residues. CDR3: CSARFVGGDTQYF. The CDR3 DNA is TGCAGTGCTAGGTTTGTAGGTGGAGATACGCAGTATTTT.

Concerning this clonotype itself: A read error may produce the germline difference seen at one junction end. The chain links TRBV29-1 to TRBJ2-5; TRBD2 matches 8 bases. In germline, CDR1 is SQVTM, CDR2 ANQGSEA. The CDR3 totals 11 residues. As DNA, the CDR3 is TGCAGCGTCGGGGGTAGCGGGGCGTCCTCCTTC. Residues: CSVGGSGASSF.

This clonotype was seen more than once but under ten times. The chain combines TRBV4-1 with TRBJ2-3; D remains unclear. The CDR3 spans 14 residues. V was cut by 2 bases and J by 2 bases, with 8 bases left in between. Germline V gives CDR1 MGHRA, CDR2 YSYEKL. CDR3 coding DNA: TGCGCCAGCAGCCAATTTCCGCACACAGATACGCAGTATTTT. Amino acid sequence: CASSQFPHTDTQYF.

The V gene is TRBV28, the J gene TRBJ2-3; D is unresolved. Germline assignment: CDR1 MDHEN and CDR2 SYDVKM. Trimming pared 4 bases from V and 2 bases from J, leaving 19 bases between. The CDR3 length is 17 residues. The CDR3 DNA sequence: TGTGCCAGCAGTTCCTCCCCAGGTGGCGGTTACACAGATACGCAGTATTTT. It specifies CASSSSPGGGYTDTQYF.

This clonotype occurred a few times. The rearrangement links TRBV20-1 to TRBJ2-1; 9 nucleotides match TRBD2. The CDR3 contains 15 residues. Germline values: CDR1 DFQATT, CDR2 SNEGSKA (reference sequence). Germline trimming cut 0 bases from V and 6 bases from J; bases unmatched to any gene: 6. This chain's CDR3 is CSARDPSGGLNEQFF. The CDR3 nucleotides are TGCAGTGCTAGAGATCCCAGCGGGGGGCTCAATGAGCAGTTCTTC.

This clonotype was observed a handful of times. V and J are TRBV12-3 or TRBV12-4 and TRBJ2-1, with 9 bases identical to TRBD2. The trim removed 7 bases at V and 1 base at J, leaving 8 bases unmatched. The CDR3 loop spans 16 amino acids. CDR3: CASKKAGGGSYNEQFF. DNA for the CDR3: TGTGCCAGCAAAAAAGCGGGAGGAGGTTCCTACAATGAGCAGTTCTTC.